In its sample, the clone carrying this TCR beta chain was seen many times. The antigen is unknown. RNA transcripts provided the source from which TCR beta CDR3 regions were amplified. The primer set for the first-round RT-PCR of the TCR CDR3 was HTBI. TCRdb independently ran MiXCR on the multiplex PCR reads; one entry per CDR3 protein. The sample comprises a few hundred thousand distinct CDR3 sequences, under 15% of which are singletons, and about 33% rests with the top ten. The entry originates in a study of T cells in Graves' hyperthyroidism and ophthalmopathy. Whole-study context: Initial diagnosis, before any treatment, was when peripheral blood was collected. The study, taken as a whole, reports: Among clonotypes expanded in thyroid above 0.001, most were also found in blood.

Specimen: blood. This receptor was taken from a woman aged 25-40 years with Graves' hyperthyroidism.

The CDR3 loop is CASSEVRGGYYGYTF. The CDR3 DNA reads as TGTGCCAGCAGTGAAGTTAGAGGGGGCTACTATGGCTACACCTTC. J is TRBJ1-2 and V is TRBV6-1; TRBD1 matches at 7 bases. Losses at the gene ends were 1 base for V and 3 bases for J; bases not matched to a gene: 5. CDR3 length: 15 amino acids. Germline V gene data show CDR1 as MNHNS and CDR2 as SASEGT.